This TCR beta chain came from a study of blood T cell repertoires in COVID-19. Study-level background: Acute and convalescent COVID-19 samples came from the United States, Italy and Spain. PBMCs, B-cell-depleted T cells, or T cells were the source of the cDNA or gDNA that made up the material.

In the original workflow: Estimates of nucleated cell counts were drawn from the amplification of reference gene primers. Sequencing was performed with immunoSEQ multiplex PCR; in TCRdb, only in-frame clones are kept and a portion is missing. D and trimming were read from the DNA, whereas the V and J calls and clone size are those reported in that table. Of approximately 32,000 clones in the sample, around 88% were seen once. V lost 3 bases and J 0 bases, leaving 14 bases between the germline ends. This CDR3 comprises 17 residues. The V gene's germline CDR1 is MGHRA and CDR2 YSYEKL. The chain links TRBV4-1 to TRBJ1-4; D is perhaps TRBD1 (6 bases). Sequenced input: peripheral blood. This clonotype originated in a human donor in a cohort sampled during active COVID-19. Here the CDR3 DNA reads TGCGCCAGCAGCCATCAGTCGGACAGTCCAACTAATGAAAAACTGTTTTTT. Translation gives CASSHQSDSPTNEKLFF.